This TCR beta chain was sequenced for a study of blood T cell repertoires in COVID-19. On the study more broadly: Whether acute or convalescent, the COVID-19 samples came from the United States, Italy and Spain. PBMCs, B-cell-depleted T cells, or T cells provided the cDNA or gDNA that made up the material.

The CDR3 sequence is 16 residues long. The V and J ends lost 4 bases and 0 bases respectively, with 13 bases between them. Germline CDR1 and CDR2: SGHVS and FQNEAQ. Original methodology: Nucleated cell number was recorded as an estimate derived from reference gene primer amplification. The protocol was immunoSEQ multiplex PCR, while the TCRdb copy is restricted to in-frame clones and leaves out a portion. V and J calls and clone size come straight from that table; D and trimming were deduced from the DNA. Among 84,000 or so clones listed, roughly 86% were seen once. The sequenced sample was peripheral blood. This clonotype originated in a woman of 80 years or more with acute or convalescent COVID-19. The chain recombines TRBV7-8 with TRBJ1-5; no reliable D call. This chain's CDR3 is CASSYGGADSNQPQHF. CDR3 nucleotides: TGTGCCAGCAGCTATGGCGGTGCCGATAGCAATCAGCCCCAGCATTTT.